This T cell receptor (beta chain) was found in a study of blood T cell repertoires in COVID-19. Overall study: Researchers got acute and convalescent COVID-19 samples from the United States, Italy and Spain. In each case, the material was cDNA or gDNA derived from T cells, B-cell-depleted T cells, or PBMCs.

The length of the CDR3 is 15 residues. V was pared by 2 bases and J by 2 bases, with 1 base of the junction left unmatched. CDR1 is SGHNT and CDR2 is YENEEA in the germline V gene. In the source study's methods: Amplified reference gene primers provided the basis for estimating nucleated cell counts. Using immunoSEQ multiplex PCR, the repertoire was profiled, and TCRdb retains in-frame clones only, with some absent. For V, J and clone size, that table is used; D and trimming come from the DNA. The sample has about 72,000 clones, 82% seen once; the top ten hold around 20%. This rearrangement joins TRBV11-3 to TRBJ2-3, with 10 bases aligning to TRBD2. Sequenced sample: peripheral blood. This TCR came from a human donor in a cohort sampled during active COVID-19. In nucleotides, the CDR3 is TGTGCCAGCAGCTTAAGCGGGGGGGCCACAGATACGCAGTATTTT. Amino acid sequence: CASSLSGGATDTQYF. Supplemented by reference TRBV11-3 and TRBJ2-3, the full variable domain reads EAGVVQSPRYKIIEKKQPVAFWCNPISGHNTLYWYLQNLGQGPELLIRYENEEAVDDSQLPKDRFSAERLKGVDSTLKIQPAELGDSAVYLCASSLSGGATDTQYFGPGTRLTVL.